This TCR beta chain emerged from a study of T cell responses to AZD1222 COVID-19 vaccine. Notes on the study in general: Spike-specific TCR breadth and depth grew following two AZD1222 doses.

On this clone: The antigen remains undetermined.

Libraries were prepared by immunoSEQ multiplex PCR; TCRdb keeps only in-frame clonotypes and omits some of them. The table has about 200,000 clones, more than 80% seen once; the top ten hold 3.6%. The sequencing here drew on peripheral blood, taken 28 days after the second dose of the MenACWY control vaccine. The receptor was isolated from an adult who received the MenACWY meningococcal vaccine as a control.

CDR3 coding DNA: TGCGCCAGCAGCTTGTTGGGTAATAGCAATCAGCCCCAGCATTTT. This encodes CASSLLGNSNQPQHF. V is TRBV5-1 and J is TRBJ1-5; D ambiguous. Trimming shortened V by 1 base and J by 0 bases, and 8 bases separated the two germline ends. The length of the CDR3 is 15 residues. CDR1 is SGHRS, CDR2 YFSETQ, per germline.